This T cell receptor beta chain was sequenced during a study of T cell responses to AZD1222 COVID-19 vaccine. CDR1 and CDR2 from the germline V gene are SGHAT and FQNNGV. This CDR3 is built from 13 residues. Deletions cut 2 bases from V and 7 bases from J, with 11 bases between. Repertoires were generated with immunoSEQ multiplex PCR, while TCRdb's copy carries only in-frame clones and drops some. Of 100,000 to 120,000 clones in the sample, roughly 90% were seen once. The sample consisted of peripheral blood, taken 28 days after the second AZD1222 dose. The chain links TRBV11-2 to TRBJ1-2; tentatively, D is TRBD1 (5 bases). This clonotype originated in an adult who received the AZD1222 COVID-19 vaccine. The CDR3 nucleotides read TGTGCCAGCAGCTTATCAGGGAGTGGTGGCTACACCTTC. Protein sequence: CASSLSGSGGYTF.